These T cell receptor beta chains were read from a single sample in a study of shared clonotypes between healthy human individuals. The table came from immunoSEQ multiplex PCR; TCRdb's copy has only in-frame clones and leaves some out. This sample has approximately 1.5 million clones, with about 98% found just once. Material: naive CD4+ T cells sorted from blood. All receptors derive from a young man in good health. Both conserved end residues are part of each CDR3. Each record gives: clone size, J gene, D gene, V gene, CDR3 DNA, CDR3 protein. D genes are given only for firm matches. For some rows the clone size is stated as once, few or many, or as a class when expanded; others skip it.

NA TRBJ2-7 NA TRBV6-6 TGTGCCAGCAGTAGGCCCGACAGCTCCTACGAGCAGTACTTC CASSRPDSSYEQYF
once TRBJ1-5 NA TRBV19 TGTGCCAGTAGTGGGGACCCAAGGGGTCAGCCCCAGCATTTT CASSGDPRGQPQHF
NA TRBJ2-1 NA TRBV10-1 TGCGCCAGCAGTGGTTTAGTGAGCTCCAATGAGCAGTTCTTC CASSGLVSSNEQFF
NA TRBJ2-7 TRBD1 TRBV7-8 TGTGCCAGCAGCCCCAGGACAGGGTTGGGCTACGAGCAGTACTTC CASSPRTGLGYEQYF
NA TRBJ2-7 TRBD2 TRBV18 TGTGCCAGCTCACCGAGACTAGCGGGGCCTCCCGAGCAGTACTTC CASSPRLAGPPEQYF
NA TRBJ2-6 NA TRBV19 TGTGCCAGTAGCCCTAGATGGGGGGCTGTCTCTGGGGCCAACGTCCTGACTTTC CASSPRWGAVSGANVLTF
NA TRBJ1-2 NA TRBV9 TGTGCCAGCAGCCTTGGGGATCGAGAATATGGCTACACCTTC CASSLGDREYGYTF
NA TRBJ2-7 NA TRBV6-5 TGTGCCAGCAGTTACTCGTCCATACAGGCTTCCTACGAGCAGTACTTC CASSYSSIQASYEQYF
NA TRBJ2-6 NA TRBV5-4 TGTGCCAGCAGCTTGGGGGGACGGAGTGCTGGGGCCAACGTCCTGACTTTC CASSLGGRSAGANVLTF
NA TRBJ1-5 NA TRBV12-5 TGTGCTAGTGGTTTGGGACAGGGCAATCAGCCCCAGCATTTT CASGLGQGNQPQHF
NA TRBJ2-1 TRBD1 TRBV4-3 TGCGCCAGCAGCCAAAAGGGCGGGACAGGGAGCTACAATGAGCAGTTCTTC CASSQKGGTGSYNEQFF
NA TRBJ2-2 TRBD1 TRBV5-1 TGCGCCAGCTCCGAATTTAAAATTGACAGGGAAACCGGGGAGCTGTTTTTT CASSEFKIDRETGELFF
NA TRBJ1-5 NA TRBV5-6 TGTGCCAGCAGCTTGCAGAGTTTAGCGAGTACAGGGTATCAGCCCCAGCATTTT CASSLQSLASTGYQPQHF
NA TRBJ2-7 NA TRBV28 TGTGCCAGCAGATCTCCGCCGAACTACGAGCAGTACTTC CASRSPPNYEQYF
NA TRBJ2-2 TRBD2 TRBV27 TGTGCCAGCATTCGATTCACCGTAGCGGGAGGGCCGAACACCGGGGAGCTGTTTTTT CASIRFTVAGGPNTGELFF
NA TRBJ2-3 NA TRBV15 TGTGCCACCAGCAGAGATTTGAGAACTAGTCACACAGATACGCAGTATTTT CATSRDLRTSHTDTQYF
NA TRBJ2-7 NA TRBV5-6 TGTGCCAGCAGCCTTGGACCTACCTACGAGCAGTACTTC CASSLGPTYEQYF
NA TRBJ1-3 TRBD1 TRBV9 TGTGCCAGCAGCCCAAGGACAGGGGGCTTAAACACCATATATTTT CASSPRTGGLNTIYF
NA TRBJ2-7 NA TRBV6-5 TGTGCCAGCAGTTACTCAGGGATAAGCTCCTACGAGCAGTACTTC CASSYSGISSYEQYF
NA TRBJ1-5 TRBD1 TRBV4-1 TGCGCCAGCAGCCAGACAGGGTTCGATCAGCCCCAGCATTTT CASSQTGFDQPQHF
NA TRBJ2-3 TRBD2 TRBV9 TGTGCCAGCAGCGTAGCTTTCACTAGCGGGAGCGCAGATACGCAGTATTTT CASSVAFTSGSADTQYF
NA TRBJ2-1 NA TRBV11-2 TGTGCCAGCAGGGATGTCCGGCGCCGTGACAATGAGCAGTTCTTC CASRDVRRRDNEQFF
NA TRBJ1-1 NA TRBV10-2 TGCGCCAGCAGTGAGTCTCATCTACGAGCTTTCTTT CASSESHLRAFF
NA TRBJ2-3 NA TRBV9 TGTGCCAGCAGCCTCCAGGTAATAGATACGCAGTATTTT CASSLQVIDTQYF
NA TRBJ1-1 NA TRBV12-5 TGTGCTAGTGGTTTGGGTATTAACACTGAAGCTTTCTTT CASGLGINTEAFF
NA TRBJ2-7 NA TRBV4-1 TGCGCCAGCAGCCAAAGACAGCCCTCCTACGAGCAGTACTTC CASSQRQPSYEQYF
NA TRBJ2-5 NA TRBV5-4 TGTGCCAGCAGAGTGGAGCTAGGGGATGAGACCCAGTACTTC CASRVELGDETQYF
NA TRBJ2-7 TRBD1 TRBV11-2 TGTGCCAGCAGCTTGACGACAGGGCCCCACGAGCAGTACTTC CASSLTTGPHEQYF
NA TRBJ2-2 TRBD2 TRBV19 TGTGCCAGTAAGGAGGGACTAGCGGGACAGACCGGGGAGCTGTTTTTT CASKEGLAGQTGELFF
NA TRBJ2-5 TRBD1 TRBV5-1 TGCGCCAGCAGCTCCCCCTTGCCGTGGGACAGTGAGGGGGAGACCCAGTACTTC CASSSPLPWDSEGETQYF
NA TRBJ2-5 NA TRBV10-1 TGCGCCAGCAGTGAGTCAGGCCTGAGAGAGACCCAGTACTTC CASSESGLRETQYF
NA TRBJ2-1 TRBD2 TRBV7-3 TGTGCCAGCAGCTTGGGACTAGCGGAATACAATGAGCAGTTCTTC CASSLGLAEYNEQFF
NA TRBJ2-1 TRBD2 TRBV4-3 TGCGCCAGCAGCCTGACTAGCGGGACAAGCTCCTACAATGAGCAGTTCTTC CASSLTSGTSSYNEQFF
NA TRBJ1-2 TRBD1 TRBV5-4 TGTGCCAGCAGCTTGCCGGGGCAGGGGGCTTATGGCTACACCTTC CASSLPGQGAYGYTF
NA TRBJ2-1 NA TRBV7-2 TGTGCCAGCAGCTTAGGCGGGGCCGTCTACAATGAGCAGTTCTTC CASSLGGAVYNEQFF
NA TRBJ2-1 NA TRBV21-1 TGTGCCAGCAGAGGGAGGAGGGGATTTATAAGGATTAACAATGAGCAGTTCTTC CASRGRRGFIRINNEQFF
NA TRBJ2-3 TRBD2 TRBV5-4 TGTGCCAGCAGGGAGCCGGGACTAGCGTTAGATACGCAGTATTTT CASREPGLALDTQYF
NA TRBJ2-1 NA TRBV5-1 TGCGCCAGCAGCTCATACTCGGACGTTCGCAACAATGAGCAGTTCTTC CASSSYSDVRNNEQFF
NA TRBJ1-1 NA TRBV5-1 TGCGCCAGCAGCTTGGACAGGGTAATCACTGAAGCTTTCTTT CASSLDRVITEAFF
NA TRBJ2-2 NA TRBV11-2 TGTGCCAGCCTAGAGTACACCGGGGAGCTGTTTTTT CASLEYTGELFF
NA TRBJ2-1 NA TRBV10-1 TGCGCCAGCAGTGGAGGGTTGGAGTACAATGAGCAGTTCTTC CASSGGLEYNEQFF
NA TRBJ2-7 NA TRBV6-5 TGTGCCAGCAGCCAGGGTGGGGTTAAGGAGCAGTACTTC CASSQGGVKEQYF